The clone carrying this T cell receptor (beta chain) was observed a handful of times. Its antigen remains unknown. The data were taken from a study of T-cell memory formation after mild COVID-19. Whole-study findings and limits: Largely, contracting CD4+ clones fell within CM and EM, and contracting CD8+ clones within EMRA. Still unconfirmed is whether the second-wave clones peaking on day 37 recognized SARS-CoV-2.

Each CDR3 protein is one row after TCRdb ran MiXCR on the 5' RACE reads. The sample shows about 360,000 distinct CDR3 sequences, under 15% of them seen only once. Between the trimmed V and J ends, which lost 5 bases and 5 bases, there was a span of 12 bases. CDR3 length: 13 amino acids. The sequence was obtained from a man aged 18 to 30 who had mild COVID-19 (a few samples of this study predate the infection). Cell type and time point are not known. The sample was PBMCs or a T cell subset sorted from them (not recorded which). The chain combines TRBV12-3 or TRBV12-4 with TRBJ1-2; no definite D call. The CDR3 reads CASSPQAEYGYTF. CDR3 coding DNA: TGTGCCAGCAGTCCCCAGGCTGAGTATGGCTACACCTTC.